This T cell receptor (beta chain) comes out of a study of T cell responses to AZD1222 COVID-19 vaccine (dated by TCRdb to the early 2020s). In terms of the full investigation: TCR sequencing was performed for roughly 250 trial participants, of whom about 200 were given two doses of AZD1222 and around 25 were given two doses of MenACWY control vaccine. Trial participants were enrolled into age subgroups of 18-55, 56-69 and 70-plus years, which contained around 140, 26 and 57 TCR-sequenced participants, respectively. What the study reported, not specific to this receptor: Vaccine-associated CD4 TCRs spanned the whole spike protein, with dominant responses in regions 160-218 and 743-854. Conclusions about previously exposed vaccinees were limited because only a handful of AZD1222 recipients were SARS-CoV-2 seropositive at baseline. After two AZD1222 doses, both the breadth and the depth of spike-specific TCRs were significantly higher than at day 0 and than in MenACWY recipients. Epitopes outside the regions mutated in the B.1.351 and B.1.1.7 variants were reportedly recognized by nearly half of the unique spike-specific TCRs. In the small 56-69-year group, the increase in depth fell short of significance, most likely because of low power. Most participants were white British and females outnumbered males, and the authors suggested that clonal diversity may have been underestimated. No day 14 peak-response samples were available, so repertoires were characterized only after the peak T cell response.

The time point label, read with the paper, signifies: about 28 days (+/-7) after the second vaccine dose. AZD1222 recipients whose second dose came at about 4 weeks and those whose second dose came at about 12 weeks were combined into one group, since spike-specific TCR depth and breadth did not differ between the two schedules. Vaccinee samples were obtained from the UK trials COV001 and COV002, which included a single-blind randomized controlled phase 2/3 trial of AZD1222 (ChAdOx1 nCoV-19) in healthy adults. For TCRbeta chain sequencing, PBMC samples were collected from trial participants at day 0 and at day 28 after the second dose. The CDR3 regions of human TCRbeta chains were analyzed by immunosequencing. In the source study's methods: Repertoire TCRs were matched against a reference library of SARS-CoV-2-specific TCRs generated with the MIRA antigen-specificity platform. Breadth was defined as the fraction of unique TCRs that were SARS-CoV-2-associated. Depth was defined as the fraction of total T cells that were SARS-CoV-2-associated. Using the MIRA data, each spike-specific TCR was assigned both to the spike region to which the TCR was reactive and to a CD4 or CD8 class. Log10-transformed breadth and depth values were compared by one-way ANOVA with Sidak's multiple comparisons tests. The table was pulled from immuneACCESS by TCRdb, which kept in-frame rearrangements only. Such tables lose some clones; where checked, under half of the loss comes from unresolved V genes, and the rest has no known cause. V, J and clone size are taken as reported in that table, and D and trimming were inferred from the DNA itself. Recorded for this sample are tens of thousands of clones; nearly 90% of them occurred a single time. Roughly a tenth of the sample is held by the ten biggest clonotypes.

V ends up 5 bases short and J 0 bases short, with an unmatched junction base count of 6. CDR1 and CDR2 are read off the germline V gene as SGHTA and FQGNSA. Measured from the cysteine to the phenylalanine, the CDR3 is 16 residues long. Of all the DNA, just the CDR3 is kept, 48 bases in frame from base 1. To note about this clone: No antigen is known for it. It has no much larger one-base neighbor in the sample; base qualities were not kept.

The clonotype originates from an adult who received the AZD1222 COVID-19 vaccine. Sample: peripheral blood, taken 28 days after the second AZD1222 dose. The rearranged segments are TRBV7-2 and TRBJ1-3, with 8 bases matching TRBD1. The DNA sequence is TGTGCCAGCAGCCCAGACAGGGGACTCTCTGGAAACACCATATATTTT. Protein translation: CASSPDRGLSGNTIYF.